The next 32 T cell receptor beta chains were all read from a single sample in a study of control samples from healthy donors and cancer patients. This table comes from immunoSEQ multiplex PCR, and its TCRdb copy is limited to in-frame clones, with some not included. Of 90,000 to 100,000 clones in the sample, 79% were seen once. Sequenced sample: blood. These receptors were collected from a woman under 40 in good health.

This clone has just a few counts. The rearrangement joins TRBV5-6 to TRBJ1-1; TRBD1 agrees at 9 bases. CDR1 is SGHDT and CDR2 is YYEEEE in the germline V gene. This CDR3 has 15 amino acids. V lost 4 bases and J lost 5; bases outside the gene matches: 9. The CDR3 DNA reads TGTGCCAGCAGCACGGGACAGGGCCGAGGAACTGAAGCTTTCTTT. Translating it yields CASSTGQGRGTEAFF.

CDR3 nucleotides: TGTGCCAGCAGTCCCGCAAGGGAATCACCCCTCCACTTT. It translates to CASSPARESPLHF. The rearrangement links TRBV12-3 or TRBV12-4 to TRBJ1-6; D unclear. The V gene lost 5 bases and the J gene lost 10 bases, with 12 bases spanning the gap. This CDR3 region has 13 residues.

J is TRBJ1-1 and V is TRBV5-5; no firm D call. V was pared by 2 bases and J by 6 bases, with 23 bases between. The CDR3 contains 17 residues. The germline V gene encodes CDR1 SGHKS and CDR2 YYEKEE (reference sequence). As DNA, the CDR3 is TGTGCCAGCAGCTTTCTGGCTGCTGTTAGTCGCACGTCTGAAGCTTTCTTT. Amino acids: CASSFLAAVSRTSEAFF.

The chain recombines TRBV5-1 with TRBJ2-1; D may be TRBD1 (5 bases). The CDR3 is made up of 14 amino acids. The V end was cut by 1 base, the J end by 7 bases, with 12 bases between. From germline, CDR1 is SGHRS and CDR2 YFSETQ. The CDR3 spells CASSLRAGLNEQFF. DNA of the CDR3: TGCGCCAGCAGCTTGCGGGCAGGGCTGAATGAGCAGTTCTTC.

The CDR3 bases are TGTGCCAGCAGCTTAACGACAGGGGGCACTGAAGCTTTCTTT. Translated, it gives CASSLTTGGTEAFF. The chain recombines TRBV7-3 with TRBJ1-1, with 9 bases identical to TRBD1. The CDR3 sequence is 14 residues long. Per germline, CDR1 SGHTA and CDR2 FQGTGA. V was clipped by 0 bases and J by 4 bases; unmatched bases: 0.

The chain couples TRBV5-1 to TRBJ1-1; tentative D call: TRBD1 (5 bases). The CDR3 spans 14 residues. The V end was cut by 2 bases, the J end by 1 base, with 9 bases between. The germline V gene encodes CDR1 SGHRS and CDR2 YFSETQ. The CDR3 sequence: CASSLQVSNTEAFF. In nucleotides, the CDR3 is TGCGCCAGCAGCTTACAGGTTTCGAACACTGAAGCTTTCTTT.

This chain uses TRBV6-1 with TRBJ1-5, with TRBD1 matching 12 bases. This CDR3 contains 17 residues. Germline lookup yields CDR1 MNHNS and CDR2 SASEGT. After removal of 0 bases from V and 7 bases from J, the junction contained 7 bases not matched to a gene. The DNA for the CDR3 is TGTGCCAGCAGTGAAGCCCGGGACAGGGGGCGTGGGCAGCCCCAGCATTTT. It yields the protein CASSEARDRGRGQPQHF.

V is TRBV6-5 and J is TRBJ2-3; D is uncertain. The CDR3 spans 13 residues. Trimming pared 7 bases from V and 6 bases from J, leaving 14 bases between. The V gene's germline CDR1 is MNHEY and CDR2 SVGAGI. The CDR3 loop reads CASKLPAQDTQYF. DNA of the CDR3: TGTGCCAGCAAGCTCCCCGCCCAGGATACGCAGTATTTT.

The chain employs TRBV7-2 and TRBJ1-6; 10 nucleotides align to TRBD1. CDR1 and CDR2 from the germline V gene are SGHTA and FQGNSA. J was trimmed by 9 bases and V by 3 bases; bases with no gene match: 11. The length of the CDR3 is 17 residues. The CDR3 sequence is CASSLKLGQGSTSPLHF. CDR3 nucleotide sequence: TGTGCCAGCAGCTTGAAACTGGGACAGGGGAGCACTTCACCCCTCCACTTT.

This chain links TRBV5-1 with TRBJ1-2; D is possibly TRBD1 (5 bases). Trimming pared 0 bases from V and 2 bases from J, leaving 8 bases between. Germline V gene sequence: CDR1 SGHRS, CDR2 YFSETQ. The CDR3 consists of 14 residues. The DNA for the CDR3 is TGCGCCAGCAGCTTGGGACAGCAAAACTATGGCTACACCTTC. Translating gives CASSLGQQNYGYTF.

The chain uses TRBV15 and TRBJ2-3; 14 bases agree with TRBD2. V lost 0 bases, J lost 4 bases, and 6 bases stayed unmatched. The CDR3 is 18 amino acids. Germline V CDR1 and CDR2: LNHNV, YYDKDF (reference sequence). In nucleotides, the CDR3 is TGTGCCACCAGCAGAGACGGACTAGCGGGGGGCCGTCCAGATACGCAGTATTTT. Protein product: CATSRDGLAGGRPDTQYF. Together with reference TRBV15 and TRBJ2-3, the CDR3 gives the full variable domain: DAMVIQNPRYQVTQFGKPVTLSCSQTLNHNVMYWYQQKSSQAPKLLFHYYDKDFNNEADTPDNFQSRRPNTSFCFLDIRSPGLGDTAMYLCATSRDGLAGGRPDTQYFGPGTRLTVL.

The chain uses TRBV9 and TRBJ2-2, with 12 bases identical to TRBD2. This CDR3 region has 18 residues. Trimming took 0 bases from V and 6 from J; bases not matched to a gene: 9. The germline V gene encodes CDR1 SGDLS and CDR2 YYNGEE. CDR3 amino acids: CASSVGLLAGGRAGELFF. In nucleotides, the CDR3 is TGTGCCAGCAGCGTAGGACTCCTAGCGGGGGGGCGAGCCGGGGAGCTGTTTTTT.

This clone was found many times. The CDR3 protein is CASSIASVSNQPQHF. The CDR3 nucleotides are TGTGCCAGTAGTATAGCAAGCGTTAGCAATCAGCCCCAGCATTTT. V is TRBV19 and J is TRBJ1-5; the D is unclear. The V gene lost 1 base and the J gene lost 0 bases, with 7 bases spanning the gap. This CDR3 has 15 residues. From germline, CDR1 is LNHDA and CDR2 SQIVND (reference sequence). The whole variable domain, remainder taken from reference TRBV19 and TRBJ1-5, is DGGITQSPKYLFRKEGQNVTLSCEQNLNHDAMYWYRQDPGQGLRLIYYSQIVNDFQKGDIAEGYSVSREKKESFPLTVTSAQKNPTAFYLCASSIASVSNQPQHFGDGTRLSIL.

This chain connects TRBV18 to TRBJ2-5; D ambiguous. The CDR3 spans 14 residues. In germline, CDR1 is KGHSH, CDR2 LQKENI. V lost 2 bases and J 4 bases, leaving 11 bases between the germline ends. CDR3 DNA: TGTGCCAGCTCACCAAGCAGGCTCGGAGAGACCCAGTACTTC. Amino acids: CASSPSRLGETQYF.

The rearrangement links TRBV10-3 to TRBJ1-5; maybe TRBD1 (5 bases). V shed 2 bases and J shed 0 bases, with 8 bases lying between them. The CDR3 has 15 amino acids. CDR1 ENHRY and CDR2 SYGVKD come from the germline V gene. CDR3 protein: CAISEAGDSNQPQHF. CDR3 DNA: TGTGCCATCAGTGAGGCGGGGGATAGCAATCAGCCCCAGCATTTT.

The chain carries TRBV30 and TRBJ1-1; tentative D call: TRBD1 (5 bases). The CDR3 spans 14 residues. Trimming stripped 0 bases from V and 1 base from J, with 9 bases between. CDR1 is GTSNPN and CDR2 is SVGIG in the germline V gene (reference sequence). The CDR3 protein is CAWSVRGPNTEAFF. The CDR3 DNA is TGTGCCTGGAGTGTTCGGGGACCGAACACTGAAGCTTTCTTT.

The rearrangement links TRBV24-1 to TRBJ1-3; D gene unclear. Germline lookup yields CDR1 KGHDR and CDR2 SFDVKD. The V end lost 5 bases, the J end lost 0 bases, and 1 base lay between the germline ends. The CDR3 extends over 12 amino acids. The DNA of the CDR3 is TGTGCCACCAGTGCCTCTGGAAACACCATATATTTT. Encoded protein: CATSASGNTIYF.

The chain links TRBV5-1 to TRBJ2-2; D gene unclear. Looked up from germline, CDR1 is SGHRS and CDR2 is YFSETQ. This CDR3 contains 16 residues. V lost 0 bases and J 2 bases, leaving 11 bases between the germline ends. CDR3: CASSLVAGSNTGELFF. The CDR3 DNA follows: TGCGCCAGCAGCTTGGTGGCTGGGTCCAACACCGGGGAGCTGTTTTTT.

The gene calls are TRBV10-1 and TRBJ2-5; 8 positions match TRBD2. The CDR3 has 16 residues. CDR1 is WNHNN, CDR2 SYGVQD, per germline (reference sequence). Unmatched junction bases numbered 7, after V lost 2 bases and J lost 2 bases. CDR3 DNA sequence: TGCGCCAGCAGTGAGGGGACCAGCGGGGGACAAGAGACCCAGTACTTC. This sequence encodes CASSEGTSGGQETQYF.

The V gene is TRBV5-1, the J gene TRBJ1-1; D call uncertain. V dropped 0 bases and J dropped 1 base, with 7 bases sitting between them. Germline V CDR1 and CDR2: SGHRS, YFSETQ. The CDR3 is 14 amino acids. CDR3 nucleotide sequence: TGCGCCAGCAGCTTGGCCCCAGGGAACACTGAAGCTTTCTTT. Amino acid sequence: CASSLAPGNTEAFF.

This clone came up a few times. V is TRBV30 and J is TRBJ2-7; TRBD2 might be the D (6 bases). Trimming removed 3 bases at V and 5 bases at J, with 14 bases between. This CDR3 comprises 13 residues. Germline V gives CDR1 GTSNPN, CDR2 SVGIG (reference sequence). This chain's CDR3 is CAWSIKAGDEQYF. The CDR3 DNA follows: TGTGCCTGGAGCATAAAAGCGGGCGACGAGCAGTACTTC. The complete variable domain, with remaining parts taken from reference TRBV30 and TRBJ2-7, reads SQTIHQWPATLVQPVGSPLSLECTVEGTSNPNLYWYRQAAGRGLQLLFYSVGIGQISSEVPQNLSASRPQDRQFILSSKKLLLSDSGFYLCAWSIKAGDEQYFGPGTRLTVT.

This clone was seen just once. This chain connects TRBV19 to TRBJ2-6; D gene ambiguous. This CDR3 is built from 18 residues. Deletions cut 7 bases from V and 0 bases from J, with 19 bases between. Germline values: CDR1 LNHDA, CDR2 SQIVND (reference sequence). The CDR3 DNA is TGTGCCAGTACCGAATTAAGGCTCTCTCTCTCTGGGGCCAACGTCCTGACTTTC. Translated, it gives CASTELRLSLSGANVLTF.

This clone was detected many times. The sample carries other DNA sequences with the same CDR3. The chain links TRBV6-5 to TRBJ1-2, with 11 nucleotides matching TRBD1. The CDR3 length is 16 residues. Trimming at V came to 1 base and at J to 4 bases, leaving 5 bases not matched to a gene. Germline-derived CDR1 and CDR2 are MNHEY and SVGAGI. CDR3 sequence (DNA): TGTGCCAGCAGTTACTTGAGGACAGGGGGCAGCTATGGCTACACCTTC. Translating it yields CASSYLRTGGSYGYTF.

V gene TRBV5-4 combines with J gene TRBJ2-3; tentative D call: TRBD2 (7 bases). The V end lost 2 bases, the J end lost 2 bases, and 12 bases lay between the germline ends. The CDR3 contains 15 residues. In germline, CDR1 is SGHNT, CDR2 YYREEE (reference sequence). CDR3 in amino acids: CASSLIGGATDTQYF. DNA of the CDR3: TGTGCCAGCAGCTTAATTGGGGGGGCCACAGATACGCAGTATTTT.

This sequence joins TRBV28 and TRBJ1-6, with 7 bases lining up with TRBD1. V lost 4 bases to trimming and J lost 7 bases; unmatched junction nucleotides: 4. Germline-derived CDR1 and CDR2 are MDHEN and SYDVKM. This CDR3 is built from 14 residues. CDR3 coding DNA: TGTGCCAGCAGTTCGCCGGGACAGAATTCACCCCTCCACTTT. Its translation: CASSSPGQNSPLHF.

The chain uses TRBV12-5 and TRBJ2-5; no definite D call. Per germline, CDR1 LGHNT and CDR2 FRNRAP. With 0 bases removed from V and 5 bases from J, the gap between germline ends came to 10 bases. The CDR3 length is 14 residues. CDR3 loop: CASGLVSPQETQYF. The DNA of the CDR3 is TGTGCTAGTGGTTTGGTTTCCCCCCAGGAGACCCAGTACTTC. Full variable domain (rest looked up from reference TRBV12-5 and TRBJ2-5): DARVTQTPRHKVTEMGQEVTMRCQPILGHNTVFWYRQTMMQGLELLAYFRNRAPLDDSGMPKDRFSAEMPDATLATLKIQPSEPRDSAVYFCASGLVSPQETQYFGPGTRLLVL.

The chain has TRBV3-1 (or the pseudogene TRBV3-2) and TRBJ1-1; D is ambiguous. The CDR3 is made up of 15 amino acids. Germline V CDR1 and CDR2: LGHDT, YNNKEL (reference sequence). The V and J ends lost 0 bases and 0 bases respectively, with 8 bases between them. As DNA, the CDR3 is TGTGCCAGCAGCCAAGATGATAGCGTGAACACTGAAGCTTTCTTT. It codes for CASSQDDSVNTEAFF.

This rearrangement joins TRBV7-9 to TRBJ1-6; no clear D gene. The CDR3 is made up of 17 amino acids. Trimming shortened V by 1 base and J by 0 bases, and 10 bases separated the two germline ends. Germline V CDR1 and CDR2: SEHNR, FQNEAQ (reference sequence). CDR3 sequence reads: CASSLGVGSSYNSPLHF. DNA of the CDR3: TGTGCCAGCAGCTTAGGGGTAGGGAGCTCCTATAATTCACCCCTCCACTTT.

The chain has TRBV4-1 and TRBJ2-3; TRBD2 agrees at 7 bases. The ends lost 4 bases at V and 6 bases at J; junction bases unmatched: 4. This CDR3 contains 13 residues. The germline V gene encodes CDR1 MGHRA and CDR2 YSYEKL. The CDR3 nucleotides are TGCGCCAGCAGCCGTGGCGGGGGTGATACGCAGTATTTT. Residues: CASSRGGGDTQYF.

The CDR3 coding sequence is TGTGCCAGCAGCTTTGGTCAGAAGAACACTGAAGCTTTCTTT. This translates into CASSFGQKNTEAFF. The chain recombines TRBV7-6 with TRBJ1-1; D not resolved. The CDR3 totals 14 residues. V shed 3 bases and J shed 1 base, with 9 bases lying between them. CDR1 and CDR2 from the germline V gene are SGHVS and FNYEAQ. The entire variable domain, with the rest obtained from reference TRBV7-6 and TRBJ1-1, is as follows: GAGVSQSPRYKVTKRGQDVALRCDPISGHVSLYWYRQALGQGPEFLTYFNYEAQQDKSGLPNDRFSAERPEGSISTLTIQRTEQRDSAMYRCASSFGQKNTEAFFGQGTRLTVV.

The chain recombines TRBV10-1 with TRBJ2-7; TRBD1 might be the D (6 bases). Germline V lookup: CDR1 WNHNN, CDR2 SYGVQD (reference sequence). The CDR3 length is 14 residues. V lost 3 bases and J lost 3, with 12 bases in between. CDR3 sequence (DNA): TGCGCCAGCAGTGACTCAGCCAGGGGCTACGAGCAGTACTTC. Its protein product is CASSDSARGYEQYF.

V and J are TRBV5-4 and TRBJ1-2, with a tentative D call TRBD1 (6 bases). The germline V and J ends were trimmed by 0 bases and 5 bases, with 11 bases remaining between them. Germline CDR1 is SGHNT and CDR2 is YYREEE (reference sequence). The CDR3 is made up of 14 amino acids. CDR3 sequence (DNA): TGTGCCAGCAGCTTGGATGGCAGGGGATATGGCTACACCTTC. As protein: CASSLDGRGYGYTF.